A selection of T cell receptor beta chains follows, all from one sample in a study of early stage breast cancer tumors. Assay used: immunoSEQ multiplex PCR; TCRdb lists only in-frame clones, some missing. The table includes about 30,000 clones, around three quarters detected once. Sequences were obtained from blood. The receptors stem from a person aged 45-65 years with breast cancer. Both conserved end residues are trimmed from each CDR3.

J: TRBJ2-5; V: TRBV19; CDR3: ASSPIGEGGQETQY
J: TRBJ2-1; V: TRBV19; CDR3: ASSTGGNEQF
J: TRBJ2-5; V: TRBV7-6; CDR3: ASSNSGLAGQETQY
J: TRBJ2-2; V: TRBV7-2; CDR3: ASSLHPSRRAAGELF
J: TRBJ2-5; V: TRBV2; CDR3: ASRARAGGQETQY
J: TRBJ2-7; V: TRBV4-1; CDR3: ASSQVWDRPYEQY
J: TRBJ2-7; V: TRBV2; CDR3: ASRGATLSYEQY
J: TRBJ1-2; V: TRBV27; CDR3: ASSLRDSEDGYT
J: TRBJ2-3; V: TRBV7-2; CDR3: ASSFSTDTQY
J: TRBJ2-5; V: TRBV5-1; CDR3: ASSLVLAGQETQY
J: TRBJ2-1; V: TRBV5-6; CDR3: ASSLAGVAAEF
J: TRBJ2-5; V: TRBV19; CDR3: ASSIGTRGGETQY
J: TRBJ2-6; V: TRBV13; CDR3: ASSFRREGLLNSGANVLT
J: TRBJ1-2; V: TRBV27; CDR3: ASSSHYETYGYT
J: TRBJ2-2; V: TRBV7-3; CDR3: ASSLNPSAGELF
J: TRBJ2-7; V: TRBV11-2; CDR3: ASSLVVAGYGEQY